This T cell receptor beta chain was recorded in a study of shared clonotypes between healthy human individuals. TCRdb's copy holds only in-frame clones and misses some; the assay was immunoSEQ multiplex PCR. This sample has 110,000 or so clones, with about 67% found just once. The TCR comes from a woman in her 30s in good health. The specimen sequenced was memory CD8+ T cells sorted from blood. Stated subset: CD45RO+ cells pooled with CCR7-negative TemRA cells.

The CDR3 sequence: CSVGIRGRLAGADTQYF. For the CDR3, the DNA is TGCAGCGTTGGGATCAGGGGGCGACTAGCGGGAGCAGATACGCAGTATTTT. The chain links TRBV29-1 to TRBJ2-3, with TRBD2 identical over 12 bases. CDR3 length equals 17 residues. Germline-derived CDR1 and CDR2 are SQVTM and ANQGSEA. V lost 4 bases and J lost 4; bases outside the gene matches: 12.